The source of this TCR beta chain is a study of T cell responses to AZD1222 COVID-19 vaccine. This clone was observed once. Its specificity is not known. Study-wide points: White British people made up most donors, females outnumbered males, and clonal diversity was possibly underestimated. Seropositive status at baseline applied to only five or six AZD1222 recipients.

The V end lost 4 bases, the J end lost 4 bases, and 11 bases lay between the germline ends. The V gene's germline CDR1 is SGHTS and CDR2 YDEGEE. The CDR3 runs to 13 residues. Repertoires were generated with immunoSEQ multiplex PCR, while TCRdb's copy carries only in-frame clones and drops some. The table lists approximately 72,000 clones, 80% to 90% of them singletons. This receptor was obtained from an adult who received the AZD1222 COVID-19 vaccine. This chain uses TRBV5-8 with TRBJ1-2; TRBD1 might be the D (6 bases). The sample in question was peripheral blood, obtained 28 days after the second AZD1222 dose. This CDR3 reads CASSKTGPYGYTF. The CDR3 region has the DNA TGTGCCAGCAGCAAGACAGGCCCCTATGGCTACACCTTC.